Listed here are 18 T cell receptor beta chains from one sample, sequenced in a study of cytomegalovirus exposure and HLA in healthy donors. With 60 Vbeta and 13 Jbeta primers, the PCR was carried out. Sequencing used immunoSEQ multiplex PCR; TCRdb keeps in-frame clones, though not all of them. This table has 120,000 or so clones, roughly four fifths appearing once. The sequenced sample was PBMCs. Receptors were obtained from a woman aged 30 to 39 in good health and CMV-seronegative.

The J gene is TRBJ1-2, the V gene TRBV4-1, with D tentatively TRBD1 (5 bases). Germline V gene lookup returns CDR1 MGHRA and CDR2 YSYEKL. CDR3 length equals 18 residues. V lost 0 bases and J lost 1, with 18 bases in between. This CDR3 is CASSQDSGAVLFNYGYTF. The CDR3 region has the DNA TGCGCCAGCAGCCAAGATAGTGGGGCCGTCCTCTTTAACTATGGCTACACCTTC.

The genes are TRBV7-2 and TRBJ2-2, with D possibly matching TRBD2 (6 bases). The ends were cut back, 5 bases at V and 0 bases at J, with 13 bases in the middle. Germline CDR1 SGHTA, CDR2 FQGNSA. The CDR3 has 16 amino acids. CDR3 nucleotides: TGTGCCAGCAGCCGGGACTCTAGGGCGAACACCGGGGAGCTGTTTTTT. Its protein product is CASSRDSRANTGELFF.

V gene TRBV5-4 combines with J gene TRBJ2-5, with a tentative D call TRBD2 (6 bases). Germline V lookup: CDR1 SGHNT, CDR2 YYREEE (reference sequence). The CDR3 sequence is 15 residues long. V was clipped by 0 bases and J by 2 bases, with 11 bases between them. The CDR3 DNA sequence: TGTGCCAGCAGCTTGGGGGCAGGGAGGCAAGAGACCCAGTACTTC. Its translation is CASSLGAGRQETQYF.

V usage is TRBV9 and J usage is TRBJ2-3; 8 nucleotides align to TRBD1. CDR3 length: 12 residues. The germline V gene encodes CDR1 SGDLS and CDR2 YYNGEE. V shed 7 bases, J shed 3 bases, and the junction held 1 base outside the gene matches. CDR3 bases: TGTGCCAGCGGACAGGGAACAGATACGCAGTATTTT. As protein: CASGQGTDTQYF.

This chain connects TRBV18 to TRBJ2-5; D is unresolved. This CDR3 region has 13 residues. Between the trimmed V and J ends, which lost 3 bases and 1 base, there was a span of 6 bases. CDR1 KGHSH and CDR2 LQKENI come from the germline V gene. The CDR3 loop reads CASSPQLQETQYF. CDR3 sequence (DNA): TGTGCCAGCTCACCTCAACTCCAAGAGACCCAGTACTTC.

This sequence joins TRBV6-1 and TRBJ2-5; D possibly corresponds to TRBD1 (5 bases). V was shortened by 0 bases and J by 6 bases, with 11 bases between the two germline ends. Germline V gene sequence: CDR1 MNHNS, CDR2 SASEGT. This CDR3 contains 14 residues. This CDR3 is CASSEALGEKTQYF. The CDR3 DNA is TGTGCCAGCAGTGAAGCGCTAGGGGAAAAGACCCAGTACTTC.

The rearrangement uses TRBV7-9 and TRBJ2-7; 11 nucleotides line up with TRBD1. Germline trimming cut 1 base from V and 5 bases from J; bases unmatched to any gene: 1. Germline CDR1 SEHNR, CDR2 FQNEAQ (reference sequence). The CDR3 sequence is 14 residues long. In nucleotides, the CDR3 is TGTGCCAGCAGCTTAGGGGACAGGGGGGACGAGCAGTACTTC. Translation: CASSLGDRGDEQYF.

The chain carries TRBV2 and TRBJ1-2; D gene uncertain. Germline lookup yields CDR1 SNHLY and CDR2 FYNNEI. This CDR3 contains 14 residues. Trimming removed 7 bases from V and 4 bases from J, with 16 bases in between. The CDR3 spells CASTMDGSGYGYTF. DNA of the CDR3: TGTGCCAGCACAATGGATGGATCGGGCTATGGCTACACCTTC.

The CDR3 sequence: CASSLSSGSPLHF. As DNA, the CDR3 is TGTGCCAGCAGCTTAAGTTCGGGTTCACCCCTCCACTTT. J is TRBJ1-6 and V is TRBV7-6, with D unresolved. Germline CDR1 is SGHVS and CDR2 is FNYEAQ. The CDR3 consists of 13 residues. The germline V and J ends were trimmed by 2 bases and 9 bases, with 8 bases remaining between them. Looking up the rest from reference TRBV7-6 and TRBJ1-6 gives the full variable domain: GAGVSQSPRYKVTKRGQDVALRCDPISGHVSLYWYRQALGQGPEFLTYFNYEAQQDKSGLPNDRFSAERPEGSISTLTIQRTEQRDSAMYRCASSLSSGSPLHFGNGTRLTVT.

The chain combines TRBV18 with TRBJ2-3; tentatively, D is TRBD1 (5 bases). Per germline, CDR1 KGHSH and CDR2 LQKENI. The length of the CDR3 is 14 residues. Trimming took off 1 base at V and 2 bases at J, with 7 bases between the two ends. CDR3 residues: CASSPQGPTDTQYF. The DNA for the CDR3 is TGTGCCAGCTCACCACAGGGGCCCACAGATACGCAGTATTTT.

This clone came up once. The J gene is TRBJ2-5, the V gene TRBV4-3, with a weak D call TRBD1 (6 bases). With 0 bases removed from V and 5 bases from J, the gap between germline ends came to 10 bases. The germline gives CDR1 LGHNA, CDR2 YSLEER. This CDR3 region has 14 residues. Here the CDR3 reads CASSQDYRDETQYF. DNA of the CDR3: TGCGCCAGCAGCCAAGATTACAGGGACGAGACCCAGTACTTC.

The chain joins TRBV7-6 to TRBJ1-6, with 10 positions matching TRBD1. Germline V gene sequence: CDR1 SGHVS, CDR2 FNYEAQ. J gave up 10 bases and V 0 bases, and 9 bases lay outside the gene matches. The CDR3 consists of 17 residues. The CDR3 DNA sequence: TGTGCCAGCAGCTTAGCCCCGGGAGGACAGGGGGTATCACCCCTCCACTTT. Translated: CASSLAPGGQGVSPLHF.

V and J are TRBV11-2 and TRBJ2-7; D not certain. Between the trimmed V and J ends, which lost 8 bases and 4 bases, there was a span of 21 bases. The CDR3 loop spans 15 amino acids. CDR1 and CDR2 (germline): SGHAT, FQNNGV. In DNA form, the CDR3 reads TGTGCCAGCGGTCTGGCATCAATCTCCTTTTACGAGCAGTACTTC. Translating gives CASGLASISFYEQYF.

The chain carries TRBV25-1 and TRBJ2-7; D unresolved. The CDR3 length is 10 residues. Trimming removed 8 bases from V and 6 bases from J, with 8 bases in between. The germline V gene encodes CDR1 MGHDK and CDR2 SYGVNS. CDR3 region: CASGDGEQYF. The CDR3 DNA reads as TGTGCCAGCGGAGACGGCGAGCAGTACTTC.

The chain joins TRBV2 to TRBJ2-7; unclear D gene. Trimming left V 4 bases short and J 7 bases short, with 17 bases between. Germline CDR1 reads SNHLY; CDR2 reads FYNNEI. This CDR3 comprises 14 residues. CDR3 bases: TGTGCCAGCAGTGCCGCCTCCACTTCTATAGAGCAGTACTTC. Translated, it gives CASSAASTSIEQYF.

This CDR3 is CASSVAQGLDGYTF. The CDR3 bases are TGTGCCAGCAGCGTAGCGCAGGGCCTCGATGGCTACACCTTC. The rearrangement links TRBV9 to TRBJ1-2, with D maybe TRBD1 (5 bases). Trimming cost V 0 bases and J 6 bases, with 12 bases left between them. Germline assignment: CDR1 SGDLS and CDR2 YYNGEE. The CDR3 has 14 amino acids.

This sequence joins TRBV7-7 and TRBJ2-1; 7 bases align to TRBD2. The CDR3 length is 13 residues. V lost 5 bases and J lost 10; bases outside the gene matches: 8. The germline V gene has CDR1 SSHAT and CDR2 FNYEAQ (reference sequence). Written as DNA, the CDR3 is TGTGCCAGCAGCCTCCCCGGGAGGAGGGAGCAGTTCTTC. It specifies CASSLPGRREQFF.

J is TRBJ2-2 and V is TRBV27; no clear D. The CDR3 runs 13 residues. Trimming took off 5 bases at V and 4 bases at J, with 8 bases between the two ends. Germline CDR1 reads MNHEY; CDR2 reads SMNVEV (reference sequence). CDR3 in DNA: TGTGCCAGCAGTCTCTTGGCCACCGGGGAGCTGTTTTTT. It is translated as CASSLLATGELFF.